Listed here are 26 T cell receptor beta chains from one sample, sequenced in a study of T cell repertoires in cytomegalovirus infection. TCRdb passed the reads through MiXCR, listing each CDR3 protein once. The sample lists about 100,000 distinct CDR3 sequences; around a quarter were seen once. Material for sequencing was CD8+ T cells from PBMCs. The origin of the receptors is a human donor in good health (CMV status not recorded). Some clones in this sample may be carry-over from other donors' samples.

V is TRBV5-4 and J is TRBJ2-1; no clear D. V lost 0 bases, J lost 15 bases, and 10 bases lay in between. The length of the CDR3 is 11 residues. Germline assignment: CDR1 SGHNT and CDR2 YYREEE (reference sequence). The chain's CDR3 is CASSLGPQAFF. CDR3 bases: TGTGCCAGCAGCTTGGGGCCCCAAGCGTTCTTC.

In its sample, this clonotype was seen many times. V usage is TRBV4-1 and J usage is TRBJ2-1; 11 nucleotides line up with TRBD2. V lost 0 bases, J lost 6 bases, and 7 bases stayed unmatched. The CDR3 totals 17 residues. CDR1 is MGHRA, CDR2 YSYEKL, per germline. In DNA form, the CDR3 reads TGCGCCAGCAGCCAAGATCCTAGCGGGGGGCCGTCCAATGAGCAGTTCTTC. Translated: CASSQDPSGGPSNEQFF.

This clonotype came up many times. V and J are TRBV7-9 and TRBJ1-2, with D hard to call. CDR1 is SEHNR and CDR2 is FQNEAQ in the germline V gene (reference sequence). Trimming stripped 11 bases from V and 5 bases from J, with 27 bases between. The CDR3 runs to 16 residues. Here the CDR3 reads CAPRAPDTTASYGYTF. For the CDR3, the DNA is TGTGCCCCCCGGGCCCCCGATACTACCGCCTCATATGGCTACACCTTC.

This chain connects TRBV28 to TRBJ2-7, with D tentatively TRBD2 (5 bases). V was pared by 6 bases and J by 6 bases, with 12 bases between. Germline CDR1 MDHEN, CDR2 SYDVKM. CDR3 size: 12 residues. The CDR3 loop reads CASSREMLEQYF. The CDR3 DNA reads TGTGCCAGCAGCCGGGAAATGCTCGAGCAGTACTTC.

The sample holds many counts of this clonotype. The chain uses TRBV7-9 and TRBJ1-4; D remains unclear. Germline V gene data show CDR1 as SEHNR and CDR2 as FQNEAQ (reference sequence). The germline V and J ends were trimmed by 6 bases and 6 bases, with 11 bases remaining between them. CDR3 length equals 13 residues. The CDR3 here is CASRLPSDEKLFF. CDR3 bases: TGTGCCAGCAGGCTCCCTTCGGATGAAAAACTGTTTTTT.

This chain joins TRBV28 and TRBJ1-1, with D maybe TRBD1 (5 bases). Per the germline V gene, CDR1 is MDHEN and CDR2 is SYDVKM. This CDR3 is built from 13 residues. V lost 3 bases and J 4 bases, leaving 9 bases between the germline ends. The CDR3 spells CASSFGDPTEAFF. For the CDR3, the DNA is TGTGCCAGCAGTTTCGGGGACCCCACTGAAGCTTTCTTT.

This clonotype has a handful of counts. The chain recombines TRBV2 with TRBJ2-5; D might be TRBD1 or TRBD2, each matching 5 bases. Per the germline V gene, CDR1 is SNHLY and CDR2 is FYNNEI. The CDR3 is 13 amino acids. The ends were cut back, 10 bases at V and 5 bases at J, with 17 bases in the middle. The CDR3 DNA sequence: TGTGCCAACCTACCCCCCTGGGGGGAGACCCAGTACTTC. Protein sequence: CANLPPWGETQYF. Full variable domain (remainder filled in from reference TRBV2 and TRBJ2-5): EPEVTQTPSHQVTQMGQEVILRCVPISNHLYFYWYRQILGQKVEFLVSFYNNEISEKSEIFDDQFSVERPDGSNFTLKIRSTKLEDSAMYFCANLPPWGETQYFGPGTRLLVL.

V and J are TRBV15 and TRBJ2-4; D not certain. Trimming left V 1 base short and J 7 bases short, with 20 bases between. This CDR3 spans 17 amino acids. Germline lookup yields CDR1 LNHNV and CDR2 YYDKDF (reference sequence). This CDR3 is CATSRVPRDPGMNIQYF. The DNA of the CDR3 is TGTGCCACCAGCAGAGTACCTAGGGATCCAGGCATGAACATTCAGTACTTC.

The CDR3 spells CATSRDKGLNTEAFF. CDR3 nucleotide sequence: TGTGCCACCAGCAGAGATAAGGGGCTGAACACTGAAGCTTTCTTT. The genes are TRBV15 and TRBJ1-1; D might be TRBD1 (5 bases). CDR3 size: 15 residues. The V gene lost 0 bases and the J gene lost 0 bases, with 8 bases spanning the gap. Germline assignment: CDR1 LNHNV and CDR2 YYDKDF (reference sequence). The variable domain in full, with the rest retrieved from reference TRBV15 and TRBJ1-1, is DAMVIQNPRYQVTQFGKPVTLSCSQTLNHNVMYWYQQKSSQAPKLLFHYYDKDFNNEADTPDNFQSRRPNTSFCFLDIRSPGLGDTAMYLCATSRDKGLNTEAFFGQGTRLTVV.

The chain links TRBV7-9 to TRBJ1-1; D uncertain. Germline V CDR1 and CDR2: SEHNR, FQNEAQ (reference sequence). Trimming left V 5 bases short and J 2 bases short, with 15 bases between. The CDR3 has 15 amino acids. Here the CDR3 DNA reads TGTGCCAGCAGCGGTTCCGGTGTCGGAAACACTGAAGCTTTCTTT. It encodes CASSGSGVGNTEAFF.

The chain combines TRBV15 with TRBJ1-1; a weak D match, TRBD1 (5 bases). This CDR3 has 13 amino acids. The germline V and J ends were trimmed by 0 bases and 4 bases, with 6 bases remaining between them. The germline gives CDR1 LNHNV, CDR2 YYDKDF (reference sequence). The CDR3, as DNA: TGTGCCACCAGCAGAGAAGGGGTCACTGAAGCTTTCTTT. The encoded protein is CATSREGVTEAFF.

The sample holds a few counts of this clonotype. The CDR3 region is CASGQGGDTQYF. The CDR3 DNA reads as TGTGCCAGCGGACAGGGAGGAGATACGCAGTATTTT. V is TRBV7-6 and J is TRBJ2-3; 8 bases agree with TRBD1. With 8 bases clipped from V and 5 bases from J, the junction kept 3 bases outside the gene matches. Germline-derived CDR1 and CDR2 are SGHVS and FNYEAQ. The CDR3 contains 12 residues.

This clonotype was seen a few times. J is TRBJ2-6 and V is TRBV28; 8 bases line up with TRBD1. The germline V gene has CDR1 MDHEN and CDR2 SYDVKM. CDR3 length equals 17 residues. V lost 6 bases and J lost 0; bases outside the gene matches: 7. The CDR3 protein is CASSPDREFSGANVLTF. In nucleotides, the CDR3 is TGTGCCAGCAGCCCGGACAGGGAATTCTCTGGGGCCAACGTCCTGACTTTC.

The chain employs TRBV5-5 and TRBJ2-1; TRBD2 aligns across 9 bases. V gave up 10 bases and J gave up 8 bases; unmatched junction bases: 16. Per the germline V gene, CDR1 is SGHKS and CDR2 is YYEKEE (reference sequence). There are 15 residues in the CDR3. CDR3 sequence reads: CAGQLLAGGVDEQFF. CDR3 coding DNA: TGTGCCGGACAGCTTCTGGCGGGAGGGGTGGATGAGCAGTTCTTC.

The chain has TRBV12-3 or TRBV12-4 and TRBJ1-4; D not certain. Trimming took off 3 bases at V and 4 bases at J, with 6 bases between the two ends. CDR3 size: 13 residues. CDR3 protein: CASSFSLNEKLFF. The CDR3 DNA sequence: TGTGCCAGCAGTTTTAGTCTTAATGAAAAACTGTTTTTT.

Only a few counts were recorded for this clonotype. The chain recombines TRBV9 with TRBJ2-1; 9 nucleotides line up with TRBD2. The CDR3 extends over 16 amino acids. CDR1 is SGDLS and CDR2 is YYNGEE in the germline V gene. After removal of 3 bases from V and 3 bases from J, the junction contained 7 bases not matched to a gene. As DNA, the CDR3 is TGTGCCAGCAGCGGCGTAGCGGGGGTATTCTACAATGAGCAGTTCTTC. Protein: CASSGVAGVFYNEQFF.

This clonotype was seen a single time. The chain has TRBV19 and TRBJ2-1; D call uncertain. This CDR3 region has 14 residues. Germline V CDR1 and CDR2: LNHDA, SQIVND (reference sequence). The germline V and J ends were trimmed by 7 bases and 0 bases, with 10 bases remaining between them. The CDR3 region has the DNA TGTGCCAGTATGTGGTCTCTCTCCTACAATGAGCAGTTCTTC. This encodes CASMWSLSYNEQFF.

The chain employs TRBV15 and TRBJ2-5, with D possibly TRBD2 on 5 matching bases. CDR1 and CDR2 (germline): LNHNV, YYDKDF (reference sequence). The V gene lost 1 base and the J gene lost 5 bases, with 17 bases spanning the gap. This CDR3 is 16 amino acids long. CDR3 in amino acids: CATSRGEERVGETQYF. The CDR3 DNA reads TGTGCCACCAGCAGAGGAGAGGAGAGGGTTGGGGAGACCCAGTACTTC.

The chain couples TRBV20-1 to TRBJ1-2; a possible D gene is TRBD1 (6 bases). Looked up from germline, CDR1 is DFQATT and CDR2 is SNEGSKA (reference sequence). The length of the CDR3 is 13 residues. Trimming left V 6 bases short and J 2 bases short, with 13 bases between. The CDR3 sequence: CSAIGGENYGYTF. The CDR3 DNA follows: TGCAGTGCCATAGGGGGGGAGAACTATGGCTACACCTTC.

This rearrangement joins TRBV20-1 to TRBJ1-6; D is unresolved. V was clipped by 0 bases and J by 4 bases, with 13 bases between them. The CDR3 is 16 residues long. Germline V CDR1 and CDR2: DFQATT, SNEGSKA (reference sequence). The CDR3 sequence is CSARDADAEYNSPLHF. CDR3 nucleotide sequence: TGCAGTGCTAGAGATGCAGATGCAGAATATAATTCACCCCTCCACTTT.

V and J are TRBV11-2 and TRBJ2-4; TRBD2 matches 11 bases. The CDR3 covers 12 residues. V lost 5 bases and J lost 13; bases outside the gene matches: 4. The germline V gene has CDR1 SGHAT and CDR2 FQNNGV. This CDR3 is CASSAGLAEQYF. CDR3 DNA: TGTGCCAGCAGCGCGGGACTAGCGGAACAGTACTTC. Filled out from reference TRBV11-2 and TRBJ2-4, the complete variable domain reads EAGVAQSPRYKIIEKRQSVAFWCNPISGHATLYWYQQILGQGPKLLIQFQNNGVVDDSQLPKDRFSAERLKGVDSTLKIQPAKLEDSAVYLCASSAGLAEQYFGAGTRLSVL.

This clonotype has a count of ten or more. V usage is TRBV28 and J usage is TRBJ2-7, with a tentative D call TRBD1 (6 bases). The CDR3 consists of 12 residues. Germline V gives CDR1 MDHEN, CDR2 SYDVKM. Deletions cut 7 bases from V and 6 bases from J, with 13 bases between. The CDR3 region has the DNA TGTGCCAGCACCCCCACAGGGAGCGAGCAGTACTTC. Amino acids: CASTPTGSEQYF.

The chain has TRBV20-1 and TRBJ2-1; 7 positions match TRBD2. The CDR3 contains 15 residues. V dropped 1 base and J dropped 2; count of bases not matched to a gene: 5. The germline gives CDR1 DFQATT, CDR2 SNEGSKA (reference sequence). In DNA form, the CDR3 reads TGCAGTGCTAGAGCGACCGGGAGGCCCTACAATGAGCAGTTCTTC. It yields the protein CSARATGRPYNEQFF.

This sequence joins TRBV19 and TRBJ2-1, with TRBD2 as a possible D gene (6 bases). The V gene lost 5 bases and the J gene lost 5 bases, with 13 bases spanning the gap. Germline CDR1 reads LNHDA; CDR2 reads SQIVND (reference sequence). The length of the CDR3 is 14 residues. As DNA, the CDR3 is TGTGCCAGTAGTGACGGGACTTCCAACAATGAGCAGTTCTTC. It yields the protein CASSDGTSNNEQFF.

This clonotype was recorded many times. This chain links TRBV27 with TRBJ1-1; D call uncertain. CDR1 and CDR2 (germline): MNHEY, SMNVEV (reference sequence). This CDR3 has 13 amino acids. The V gene lost 4 bases and the J gene lost 0 bases, with 6 bases spanning the gap. CDR3 DNA sequence: TGTGCCAGCAGTTCCAAGGTGAACACTGAAGCTTTCTTT. It is translated as CASSSKVNTEAFF.

The chain employs TRBV9 and TRBJ2-7, with 8 bases fitting TRBD1. Per germline, CDR1 SGDLS and CDR2 YYNGEE. This CDR3 spans 15 amino acids. The junction had 11 bases not matched to a gene; V was cut back by 3 bases and J by 6 bases. This CDR3 reads CASSGTDRDLAEQYF. CDR3 sequence (DNA): TGTGCCAGCAGCGGAACGGACAGGGATTTAGCCGAGCAGTACTTC. The entire variable domain, with the rest obtained from reference TRBV9 and TRBJ2-7, is as follows: DSGVTQTPKHLITATGQRVTLRCSPRSGDLSVYWYQQSLDQGLQFLIQYYNGEERAKGNILERFSAQQFPDLHSELNLSSLELGDSALYFCASSGTDRDLAEQYFGPGTRLTVT.